The following is a T cell receptor (beta chain) sequence with its context. The antigen remains unidentified. The data belong to a study of cytomegalovirus exposure and HLA in healthy donors. Study as a whole: The 90 to 150 validation repertoires, a later analysis reported, used the same platform as the 666 first-cohort repertoires. Study-level points and caveats: According to the study, roughly 180 TCR beta chains were cytomegalovirus-associated. For most TCR sequences rarity was the rule, although some public TCRs occurred in many donors.

Profiled with immunoSEQ multiplex PCR; TCRdb holds only in-frame clones, not every one. The sample carries 190,000 or so clones, roughly 80% recorded once. The V segment lost 6 bases and the J segment 5 bases; nucleotides outside the gene matches: 2. Germline V gene lookup returns CDR1 ENHRY and CDR2 SYGVKD. The CDR3 covers 12 residues. Sequenced sample: PBMCs. This sequence was found in a young woman in good health and CMV-seropositive. The V call is TRBV10-3, the J call TRBJ2-3, with TRBD1 identical over 7 bases. The CDR3 loop reads CAISPGGDTQYF. The CDR3 coding sequence is TGTGCCATCAGCCCAGGGGGAGATACGCAGTATTTT.